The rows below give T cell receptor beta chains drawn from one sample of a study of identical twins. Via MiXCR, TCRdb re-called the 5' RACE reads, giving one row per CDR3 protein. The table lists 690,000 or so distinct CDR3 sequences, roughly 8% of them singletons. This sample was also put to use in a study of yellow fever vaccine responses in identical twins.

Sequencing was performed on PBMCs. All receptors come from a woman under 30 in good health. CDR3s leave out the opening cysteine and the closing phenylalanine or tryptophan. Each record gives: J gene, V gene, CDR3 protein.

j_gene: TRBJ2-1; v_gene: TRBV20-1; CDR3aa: SAGGPSYNEQF
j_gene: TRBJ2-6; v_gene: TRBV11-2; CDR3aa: ASSLDRLWGRSSGANVLT
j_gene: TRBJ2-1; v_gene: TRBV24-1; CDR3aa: ATSDLGSYNEQI
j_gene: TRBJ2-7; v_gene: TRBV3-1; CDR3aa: ASSRQGRGVSYEQY
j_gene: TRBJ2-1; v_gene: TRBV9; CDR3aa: ASSVAEAGGYNEQF
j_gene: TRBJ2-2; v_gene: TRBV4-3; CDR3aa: ASSQYDVGEVYTGELF
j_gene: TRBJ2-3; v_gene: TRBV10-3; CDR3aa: AISDQNTQY
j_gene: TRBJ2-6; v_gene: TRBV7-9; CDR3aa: ASSRRLGNSGANVLT
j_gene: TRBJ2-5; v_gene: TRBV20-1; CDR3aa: SASWHQETQY
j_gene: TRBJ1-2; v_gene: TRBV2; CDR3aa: ASSVGLGLLGQGLEGYT
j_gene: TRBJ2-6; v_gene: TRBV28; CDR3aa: ASSLIAGANVLT
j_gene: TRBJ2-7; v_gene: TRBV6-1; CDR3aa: ASTRGGDSYEQY
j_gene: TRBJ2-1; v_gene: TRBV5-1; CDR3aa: ASSLGASGSYNEQF
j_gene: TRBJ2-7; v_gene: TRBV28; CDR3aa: ASSLPHTGLAGAYEQY
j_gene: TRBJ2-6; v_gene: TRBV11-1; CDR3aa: ASSVRDPLNSGANVLT
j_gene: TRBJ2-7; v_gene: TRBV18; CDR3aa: ASSPRQGISYEQY
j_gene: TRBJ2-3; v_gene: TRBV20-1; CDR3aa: SAPRPDTQY
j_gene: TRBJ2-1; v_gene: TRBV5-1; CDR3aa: ASSLQDRTRDEQF
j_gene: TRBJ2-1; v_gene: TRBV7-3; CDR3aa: ASSSASGHYNEQF
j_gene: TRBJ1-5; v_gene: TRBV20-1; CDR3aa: SASRSGQGQPQH
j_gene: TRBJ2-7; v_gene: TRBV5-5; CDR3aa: ASSFASSGGEQY
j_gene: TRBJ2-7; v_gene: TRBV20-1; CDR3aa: SASPVVWGLTYEQY
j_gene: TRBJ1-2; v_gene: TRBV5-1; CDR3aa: ASSPDRLGYGYT
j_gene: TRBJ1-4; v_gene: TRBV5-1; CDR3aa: ASASAGQVGKLF
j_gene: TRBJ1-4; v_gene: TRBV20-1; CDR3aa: SAREVRAKNEKLF
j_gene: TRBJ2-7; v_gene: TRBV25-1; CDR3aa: ASSELGSDYEQY
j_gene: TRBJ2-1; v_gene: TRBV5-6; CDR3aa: ASRRPVGEQF
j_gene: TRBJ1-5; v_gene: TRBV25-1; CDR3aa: ASSESGGALGQPQH
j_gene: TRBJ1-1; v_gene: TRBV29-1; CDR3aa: SVPNRDRGDLNTEAF
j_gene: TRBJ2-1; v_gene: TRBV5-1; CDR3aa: ASTTGLAGYNEQF
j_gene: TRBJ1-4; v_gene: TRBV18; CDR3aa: ASSRSRDSNEKLF
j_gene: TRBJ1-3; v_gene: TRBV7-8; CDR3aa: ASSPIRAGNTIY
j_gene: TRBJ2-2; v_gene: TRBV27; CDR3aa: ASSSRGGNTGELF
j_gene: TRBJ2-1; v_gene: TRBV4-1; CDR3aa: ASSHRDSYNEQF
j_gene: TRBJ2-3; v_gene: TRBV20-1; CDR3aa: SARTSGYTQY
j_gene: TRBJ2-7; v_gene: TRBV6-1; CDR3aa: ASSDGLAGGREQY
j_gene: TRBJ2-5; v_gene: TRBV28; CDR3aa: ASSFRREETQY
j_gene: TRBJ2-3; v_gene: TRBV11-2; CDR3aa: ASRRDGGIGTDTQY
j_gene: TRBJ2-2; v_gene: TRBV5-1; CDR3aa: ASSPPSGRGLF
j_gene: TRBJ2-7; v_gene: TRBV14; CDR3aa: ASSQDEGAGEQY